This record concerns one T cell receptor (beta chain) sequence. The antigen is unknown. These data belong to a study of shared clonotypes between healthy human individuals. Study findings and constraints: Compared with memory subsets, naive subsets generally had larger estimated richness.

Every immunoSEQ plate was one replicate of a subset's evenly spread DNA. The table came from immunoSEQ multiplex PCR; TCRdb's copy has only in-frame clones and leaves some out. The top ten hold roughly 0.13% of the sample, which has some 2,000,000 clones, 85% to 95% seen once. The germline V gene encodes CDR1 SGHDT and CDR2 YYEEEE. This CDR3 has 16 amino acids. V gave up 4 bases and J gave up 5 bases, with 19 bases separating them. The origin of this receptor is a man between 18 and 29 years old in good health. Source material: naive CD4+ T cells sorted from blood. Subset given: CD45RA+ positively selected. The chain combines TRBV5-6 with TRBJ1-5, with a tentative D call TRBD1 (5 bases). CDR3 nucleotide sequence: TGTGCCAGCAGCCCGACGAGGGGAGCCGGCGATCAGCCCCAGCATTTT. Protein: CASSPTRGAGDQPQHF.